Each of the 21 T cell receptor beta chains below was sequenced from the same sample in a study of beta chain features in type 1 diabetes. Since all of the isolated RNA was reverse transcribed, expressed TCRB transcripts were what got sequenced. Measured with immunoSEQ multiplex PCR; TCRdb has only the in-frame clones, and not every one. The data show hundreds of thousands of clones, around 14% seen once. What was sequenced was naive CD4+ T cells from blood. Every receptor here comes from a woman between 40 and 55 years old in good health.

The chain employs TRBV27 and TRBJ2-7; 7 positions match TRBD1. The germline gives CDR1 MNHEY, CDR2 SMNVEV (reference sequence). The CDR3 is made up of 13 amino acids. J lost 2 bases, V lost 6 bases, and 4 bases had no gene match. The CDR3, as DNA: TGTGCCAGCAGGGGGACAGTCGCCTACGAGCAGTACTTC. Translation: CASRGTVAYEQYF.

This clone came up a few times. The chain couples TRBV10-3 to TRBJ1-1, with TRBD1 matching 7 bases. J gave up 4 bases and V 6 bases, and 2 bases lay outside the gene matches. Germline V gene sequence: CDR1 ENHRY, CDR2 SYGVKD. The CDR3 extends over 12 amino acids. The CDR3 reads CAISRDSTEAFF. Here the CDR3 DNA reads TGTGCCATCAGCCGGGACAGCACTGAAGCTTTCTTT.

This chain links TRBV29-1 with TRBJ2-3, with D hard to call. V was cut by 6 bases and J by 4 bases, with 20 bases left in between. The CDR3 consists of 15 residues. Per germline, CDR1 SQVTM and CDR2 ANQGSEA. CDR3 coding DNA: TGCAGCGTCCCGAAGAGTCCCGCCCTAGCAGATACGCAGTATTTT. It codes for CSVPKSPALADTQYF.

The chain is built from TRBV7-2 and TRBJ2-3; 11 bases are a match to TRBD2. The CDR3 runs to 17 residues. V lost 1 base to trimming and J lost 0 bases; unmatched junction nucleotides: 3. Germline V gene sequence: CDR1 SGHTA, CDR2 FQGNSA. Here the CDR3 reads CASSLVAGGLSTDTQYF. As DNA, the CDR3 is TGTGCCAGCAGCTTAGTAGCGGGGGGGCTCAGCACAGATACGCAGTATTTT. The entire variable domain, with the rest obtained from reference TRBV7-2 and TRBJ2-3, is as follows: GAGVSQSPSNKVTEKGKDVELRCDPISGHTALYWYRQSLGQGLEFLIYFQGNSAPDKSGLPSDRFSAERTGGSVSTLTIQRTQQEDSAVYLCASSLVAGGLSTDTQYFGPGTRLTVL.

A few counts support this clone. The V and J genes are TRBV5-8 and TRBJ1-2; D ambiguous. The CDR3 has 15 amino acids. V lost 1 base to trimming and J lost 5 bases, with 15 bases between them. Germline CDR1 and CDR2: SGHTS and YDEGEE. In nucleotides, the CDR3 is TGTGCCAGCAGCTTGTTGGCGGCAGAACCTTATGGCTACACCTTC. It yields the protein CASSLLAAEPYGYTF.

J is TRBJ2-3 and V is TRBV11-2; perhaps TRBD1 as D (5 bases). CDR1 SGHAT and CDR2 FQNNGV come from the germline V gene. Trimming removed 0 bases from V and 3 bases from J, with 16 bases in between. This CDR3 region has 17 residues. The CDR3: CASSLDPAPGRTDTQYF. The CDR3 DNA is TGTGCCAGCAGCTTAGACCCTGCGCCAGGGCGAACAGATACGCAGTATTTT.

This clone was observed a handful of times. The chain combines TRBV2 with TRBJ2-3, with TRBD2 matching over 12 bases. This CDR3 region has 17 residues. CDR1 and CDR2 from the germline V gene are SNHLY and FYNNEI. With V trimmed by 4 bases and J by 0 bases, 5 bases remained unmatched. The CDR3 coding sequence is TGTGCCAGCAGTGCAACTAGCGGGGGGCAGAGCACAGATACGCAGTATTTT. This translates into CASSATSGGQSTDTQYF.

The chain couples TRBV5-1 to TRBJ1-1; TRBD1 matches at 10 bases. Germline trimming cut 4 bases from V and 0 bases from J; bases unmatched to any gene: 6. The germline CDR1 and CDR2 sequences are SGHRS and YFSETQ. There are 16 residues in the CDR3. CDR3 sequence (DNA): TGCGCCAGCAGCCGCGGGACAGGGGCCCTGAACACTGAAGCTTTCTTT. This codes for CASSRGTGALNTEAFF.

This rearrangement joins TRBV11-2 to TRBJ2-5; 9 bases fit TRBD2. CDR1 is SGHAT and CDR2 is FQNNGV in the germline V gene. The ends lost 4 bases at V and 7 bases at J; junction bases unmatched: 13. CDR3 length: 16 amino acids. The DNA of the CDR3 is TGTGCCAGCAGCTCGATAGCGGGGGCGTTTCCGGGGACCCAGTACTTC. Its protein product is CASSSIAGAFPGTQYF.

The table lists this clone with many counts. The chain combines TRBV28 with TRBJ2-1; 9 positions agree with TRBD2. Germline CDR1 and CDR2: MDHEN and SYDVKM. J lost 3 bases, V lost 7 bases, and 10 bases had no gene match. There are 16 residues in the CDR3. The chain's CDR3 is CASTATSGLRYNEQFF. The CDR3 nucleotides read TGTGCCAGCACGGCGACTAGCGGACTTCGCTACAATGAGCAGTTCTTC.

The J gene is TRBJ2-1, the V gene TRBV19, with no clear D. The CDR3 loop spans 15 amino acids. The V gene's germline CDR1 is LNHDA and CDR2 SQIVND (reference sequence). V shed 3 bases and J shed 0 bases, with 9 bases lying between them. Here the CDR3 reads CASSIAPSSYNEQFF. The CDR3 DNA follows: TGTGCCAGTAGTATCGCGCCGAGCTCCTACAATGAGCAGTTCTTC.

This clone was found a few times. The chain employs TRBV7-2 and TRBJ1-2; 7 bases map to TRBD1. V shed 3 bases, J shed 4 bases, and the junction held 2 bases outside the gene matches. The V gene's germline CDR1 is SGHTA and CDR2 FQGNSA. This CDR3 is 13 amino acids long. The DNA for the CDR3 is TGTGCCAGCAGCTTCCCAGGGGGCTATGGCTACACCTTC. This encodes CASSFPGGYGYTF.

The chain combines TRBV5-1 with TRBJ1-2, with D possibly being TRBD1 (6 bases). Trimming removed 4 bases at V and 2 bases at J, with 12 bases between. Germline CDR1 SGHRS, CDR2 YFSETQ. The CDR3 is 14 amino acids. The DNA of the CDR3 is TGCGCCAGCAGCATGGGGGACACCAACTATGGCTACACCTTC. Encoded protein: CASSMGDTNYGYTF.

The chain uses TRBV4-1 and TRBJ2-1; TRBD1 matches 10 bases. This CDR3 spans 13 amino acids. Unmatched junction bases numbered 2, after V lost 6 bases and J lost 6 bases. Germline lookup yields CDR1 MGHRA and CDR2 YSYEKL. The CDR3: CASRRTGGNEQFF. CDR3 coding DNA: TGCGCCAGCAGGCGGACAGGGGGCAATGAGCAGTTCTTC.

The DNA for the CDR3 is TGTGCCAGCAGTGAGCGCGGGACTACTTCCTACAATGAGCAGTTCTTC. Translated, it gives CASSERGTTSYNEQFF. The chain is built from TRBV2 and TRBJ2-1, with TRBD2 matching 7 bases. V trimming: 3 bases; J trimming: 1 base; junction bases outside the gene matches: 6. The CDR3 runs 16 residues. CDR1 is SNHLY, CDR2 FYNNEI, per germline.

This clone has just a few counts. The V call is TRBV18, the J call TRBJ2-7, with D perhaps matching TRBD2 (6 bases). Trimming shortened V by 5 bases and J by 2 bases, and 13 bases separated the two germline ends. This CDR3 contains 14 residues. Germline V gene lookup returns CDR1 KGHSH and CDR2 LQKENI. CDR3 bases: TGTGCCAGCTCATTCCGGGACTCTACCTACGAGCAGTACTTC. Translated: CASSFRDSTYEQYF.

The gene calls are TRBV6-5 and TRBJ1-1; D not resolved. V lost 6 bases and J lost 0, with 8 bases in between. Germline V CDR1 and CDR2: MNHEY, SVGAGI. This CDR3 contains 13 residues. CDR3: CASRHYMNTEAFF. CDR3 DNA: TGTGCCAGCAGACATTACATGAACACTGAAGCTTTCTTT.

This clone turned up a few times. The chain recombines TRBV10-3 with TRBJ1-5; D remains ambiguous. V lost 6 bases, J lost 0 bases, and 3 bases lay in between. CDR1 ENHRY and CDR2 SYGVKD come from the germline V gene. CDR3 length equals 12 residues. This CDR3 reads CAISHSNQPQHF. The CDR3 nucleotides are TGTGCCATCAGCCATAGCAATCAGCCCCAGCATTTT.

The sample holds a few counts of this clone. The CDR3 region is CASSPLGGRKNTEAFF. CDR3 nucleotides: TGCGCCAGCAGCCCCTTAGGGGGCAGGAAGAACACTGAAGCTTTCTTT. The genes are TRBV4-1 and TRBJ1-1, with 7 bases that match TRBD1. The CDR3 is made up of 16 amino acids. V lost 4 bases to trimming and J lost 1 base; unmatched junction nucleotides: 9. Germline V CDR1 and CDR2: MGHRA, YSYEKL.

This clone was recorded a few times. V is TRBV6-6 and J is TRBJ1-2; D unclear. The CDR3 extends over 12 amino acids. The V end lost 4 bases, the J end lost 2 bases, and 5 bases lay between the germline ends. The germline CDR1 and CDR2 sequences are MNHNY and SVGAGI (reference sequence). The CDR3 protein is CASSSQNYGYTF. The CDR3 bases are TGTGCCAGCAGTTCGCAGAACTATGGCTACACCTTC.

The CDR3 nucleotides read TGCGCCAGCAGCGGGTACAGGGGTCATGACTATGGCTACACCTTC. This sequence encodes CASSGYRGHDYGYTF. The J gene is TRBJ1-2, the V gene TRBV5-1; 7 nucleotides line up with TRBD1. CDR3 length equals 15 residues. Germline trimming cut 4 bases from V and 3 bases from J; bases unmatched to any gene: 9. Germline V gene sequence: CDR1 SGHRS, CDR2 YFSETQ.